Listed below are T cell receptor beta chains from one sample, sequenced in a study of post-analysis software for immune sequencing data. A single record per CDR3 protein comes from TCRdb applying MiXCR to the PCR reads. The table has about 770,000 distinct CDR3 sequences, 40% to 55% seen once; the top ten hold over 4.5%. Sequencing used blood. These receptors were collected from a girl between 10 and 17 years old with multiple sclerosis. CDR3s include the opening cysteine and the closing phenylalanine or tryptophan.

TRBV11-3	13	TRBJ2-5	CASSPGTKETQYF
TRBV11-2	15	TRBJ2-5	CASSLDPGPAEWQYF
TRBV10-3	14	-	CAISEGQHYDEQYF
TRBV29-1	13	TRBJ2-1	CSGDGSSYNEQFF
TRBV20-1	15	-	CSASLLTGEIGEQYF
TRBV5-1	14	TRBJ1-2	CASSLGTSNYGYTF
TRBV14	15	TRBJ2-1	CASSLAGLAGVEQFF
TRBV29-1	13	TRBJ2-7	CSVEVGQHYEQYF
TRBV4-2	15	TRBJ2-5	CASSQATGVGETQYF
TRBV12-3/TRBV12-4	15	TRBJ2-7	CASSPWVAGPAEQYF
TRBV4-1	18	TRBJ2-1	CASSQDKREGLPYNEQFF
TRBV7-9	14	TRBJ1-4	CASSTGGLGEKLFF
TRBV6-6	12	TRBJ1-5	CAGSPVPQPQHF
TRBV14	15	TRBJ2-5	CASSQVGYERETQYF
TRBV6-1	15	TRBJ1-1	CASSENGDRNTEAFF
TRBV19	13	TRBJ2-7	CASSIRVSYEQYF
TRBV12-3/TRBV12-4	13	TRBJ1-2	CASSFGQSDGYTF
TRBV12-3/TRBV12-4	14	TRBJ2-1	CASRSPAGESEQFF
TRBV20-1	15	TRBJ1-6	CSASTPGQDNSPLHF
TRBV4-2	15	TRBJ1-2	CASSPYREGFYGYTF
TRBV5-1	12	TRBJ2-5	CASSVDRETQYF
TRBV3-1	18	TRBJ2-6	CASSHNGQGFSGANVLTF
TRBV5-6	17	TRBJ1-1	CASSLTGAVGMNTEAFF
TRBV12-3/TRBV12-4	14	TRBJ2-3	CASSPQVNTDTQYF
TRBV2	16	TRBJ1-5	CASSEFRDRGDQPQHF
TRBV12-3/TRBV12-4	16	TRBJ2-3	CASSRTGSDPTDTQYF
TRBV11-2	19	TRBJ1-2	CASSRGPWDSAYSNYGYTF
TRBV30	13	TRBJ2-1	CACRDRGYNEQFF
TRBV7-8	18	TRBJ2-4	CASSPWLGSGGAKNIQYF
TRBV10-3	13	TRBJ1-5	CAISRDSNQPQHF
TRBV28	12	TRBJ2-1	CASSRRRAEQFF
TRBV20-1	14	TRBJ2-7	CSARGRGPYYEQYF
TRBV5-1	13	TRBJ1-2	CASSNTEIHGYTF
TRBV5-5	11	TRBJ2-5	CASKLAETQYF
TRBV20-1	15	TRBJ2-3	CSAAPTSGSPHTQYF
TRBV3-1	16	TRBJ2-1	CASSQADRGPYNEQFF
TRBV29-1	17	TRBJ2-5	CSVAGGTSGSYVETQYF
TRBV3-1	15	TRBJ2-3	CASSQDRRVADTQYF
TRBV5-4	14	TRBJ1-2	CASSSTSGDYGYTF
TRBV6-5	12	TRBJ1-1	CASSPVGTEAFF
TRBV20-1	11	TRBJ1-2	CSATTGEGYTF
TRBV27	15	TRBJ2-1	CASSLGRSGYNEQFF
TRBV6-1	15	TRBJ2-5	CASSEAAGRRETQYF
TRBV20-1	14	TRBJ2-5	CSARVPGRLETQYF
TRBV29-1	15	TRBJ2-7	CSVEDRTASSYEQYF
TRBV20-1	16	TRBJ2-3	CSASRLADTSTDTQYF
TRBV20-1	11	TRBJ2-1	CSASDWNEQFF
TRBV18	14	TRBJ2-5	CASSARAGEETQYF
TRBV6-1	12	TRBJ1-1	CASSQVATEAFF
TRBV5-1	14	TRBJ1-2	CASSGIRTDYGYTF
TRBV5-1	14	TRBJ2-3	CASSRSLVADTQYF
TRBV9	16	TRBJ2-3	CASSVGVRETGDTQYF
TRBV11-2	17	TRBJ2-1	CASSLGDLAGRLNEQFF
TRBV29-1	15	TRBJ2-1	CSVEEGLALYNEQFF
TRBV25-1	16	TRBJ2-3	CASSEWYRASTDTQYF
TRBV29-1	15	TRBJ2-3	CSVEDPSGFTDTQYF
TRBV10-3	16	TRBJ2-1	CAISPMDGSSYNEQFF